This TCR beta chain came from a study of CD8 T cells in ankylosing spondylitis. Each TCR beta library was made by quantitative 5'-RACE that incorporated molecular barcodes. TCRdb re-called the 5' RACE reads through MiXCR, storing one row per CDR3 protein. The sample records roughly 130,000 distinct CDR3 sequences, roughly 13% being singletons. In this sample, this clonotype turned up many times. The antigen is unknown. Whole-study results and caveats: Reported data indicate significant enrichment of disease-linked clones within matched ankylosing spondylitis synovial fluid. A TCR beta motif made of 7 to 9 highly homologous variants seemed typical of ankylosing spondylitis blood. Disease-associated clones were CD8+ and fairly uncommon in peripheral blood.

The ends were cut back, 7 bases at V and 4 bases at J, with 16 bases in the middle. This CDR3 has 13 residues. Per the germline V gene, CDR1 is SQVTM and CDR2 is ANQGSEA. Sequencing used blood, either unsorted or a sorted T cell fraction (not recorded which). The chain is built from TRBV29-1 and TRBJ1-2, with D perhaps TRBD1 (6 bases). The source is a female donor with ankylosing spondylitis or in good health (not recorded which). CDR3 protein: CSAVTGSSYGYTF. The CDR3 bases are TGCAGCGCGGTTACAGGGAGTAGCTATGGCTACACCTTC.